This T cell receptor beta chain emerged from a study of CD8 T cells in ankylosing spondylitis listed by TCRdb under 2017. Notes on the research overall: T cell receptor beta repertoires were profiled in healthy donors and ankylosing spondylitis patients so that disease-linked TCR variants could be found. The whole study cohort included 85 to 120 healthy donors and 25 or so ankylosing spondylitis patients. Samples of peripheral blood were taken, and for ankylosing spondylitis patients, synovial fluid was collected as well.

Study-wide conclusions, independent of this receptor: Some motif variants had previously been reported in the synovial fluid and blood of reactive arthritis patients, which suggests shared mechanisms of disease initiation. According to the report, matched synovial fluid samples from ankylosing spondylitis patients were significantly enriched for the disease-linked clones. A TCR beta motif made up of 7 to 9 highly homologous amino acid variants appeared to be characteristic of blood from ankylosing spondylitis patients. The disease-linked clones had a CD8+ phenotype and were found at relatively low frequencies in peripheral blood.

Based on the germline V gene (reference sequence), the CDR1 and CDR2 sequences are SGHKS and YYEKEE. Reading from cysteine to phenylalanine, the CDR3 counts 14 amino acids. Solely the CDR3 DNA is kept, with 42 bases framed from the first base. V drops 1 base and J drops 8 bases, leaving 13 bases in between. In regard to this clonotype: Its antigen is unknown. Per-base quality was not reported, and no clone a single base away is much larger than it.

The instrument given in TCRdb is Illumina HiSeq 2500. TCR beta libraries were prepared by quantitative 5'-RACE with molecular barcodes. In the authors' own workflow: Disease-linked TCR variants were identified with a new computational method built on a probabilistic model of VDJ rearrangement. TCRdb's own reprocessing of the public reads used fastp at Q25 and MiXCR and kept productive beta chains. Rows with a matching CDR3 protein are joined into one entry that keeps the most common DNA and genes. The V and J calls come from TCRdb's annotation, not from the publication. This sample has 200,000 to 250,000 distinct CDR3 sequences in its table, and around 19% of those were observed once. The ten largest clones add up to about 42% of the sample.

This clonotype was obtained from a male donor with ankylosing spondylitis. The chain couples TRBV5-5 to TRBJ2-1; the D gene cannot be resolved beyond TRBD1 or TRBD2, each matching 5 bases. Sequencing used blood, either unsorted or a sorted T cell fraction (not recorded which). The CDR3 here reads CASSLLGEIDEQFF. The sequenced DNA is TGTGCCAGCAGCTTGCTAGGGGAGATAGATGAGCAGTTCTTC.